This T cell receptor (beta chain) was found in a study of shared clonotypes between healthy human individuals. As regards this clone: The antigen remains unidentified.

Measured with immunoSEQ multiplex PCR; TCRdb has only the in-frame clones, and not every one. Here the sample spans about 110,000 clones, about 70% being singletons. Donors were healthy HIV-negative adults without recent acute infections or vaccinations. General study findings and limits: It was observed that roughly 5% of naive CD4 clonotypes were shared across a few donors. An anticipated effect of sequencing depth on clonotype sharing among donors was recognized. Unshared clonotypes carried lower generation probabilities than those common to all four donors.

Input material: memory CD8+ T cells sorted from blood. The subset was: CD45RO+ cells pooled with CCR7-negative TemRA cells. The TCR was taken from a woman aged 25 to 39 in good health.

The CDR3 sequence: CASSDILGGLGYEQYF. Here the CDR3 DNA reads TGTGCCAGCAGTGATATTTTGGGGGGGCTGGGCTACGAGCAGTACTTC. The rearrangement links TRBV6-1 to TRBJ2-7; D may be TRBD2 (7 bases). The CDR3 runs 16 residues. V was clipped by 3 bases and J by 3 bases, with 18 bases between them. Germline CDR1 and CDR2: MNHNS and SASEGT.